These 6 T cell receptor beta chains originate from one sample sequenced in a study of cytomegalovirus exposure and HLA in healthy donors. This PCR relied on a set of 60 Vbeta primers and 13 Jbeta primers. Profiled with immunoSEQ multiplex PCR; TCRdb holds only in-frame clones, not every one. The sample yields about 200,000 clones, around 80% seen once. The sequencing sample was made of PBMCs. These receptors were collected from a boy younger than 10 in good health and CMV-seronegative.

CDR3 in amino acids: CASSPEDRGSGYTF. The CDR3 DNA sequence: TGTGCCAGCAGCCCCGAGGACAGGGGTAGTGGCTACACCTTC. This chain uses TRBV7-9 with TRBJ1-2; the match to TRBD1 covers 9 bases. V was clipped by 5 bases and J by 7 bases; unmatched bases: 8. The germline CDR1 and CDR2 sequences are SEHNR and FQNEAQ (reference sequence). The CDR3 covers 14 residues.

The V call is TRBV2, the J call TRBJ2-5, with a tentative D call TRBD2 (5 bases). The V end was cut by 3 bases, the J end by 1 base, with 18 bases between. The CDR3 length is 17 residues. Germline V gene sequence: CDR1 SNHLY, CDR2 FYNNEI. The CDR3 DNA reads TGTGCCAGCAGTGAGTTTGGAGGCAGCAAATCCCAAGAGACCCAGTACTTC. Its protein product is CASSEFGGSKSQETQYF. Supplemented by reference TRBV2 and TRBJ2-5, the full variable domain reads EPEVTQTPSHQVTQMGQEVILRCVPISNHLYFYWYRQILGQKVEFLVSFYNNEISEKSEIFDDQFSVERPDGSNFTLKIRSTKLEDSAMYFCASSEFGGSKSQETQYFGPGTRLLVL.

The V call is TRBV29-1, the J call TRBJ2-3; possible D gene TRBD1, 5 bases. Germline values: CDR1 SQVTM, CDR2 ANQGSEA. The V end was cut by 4 bases, the J end by 4 bases, with 18 bases between. CDR3 size: 15 residues. CDR3 DNA: TGCAGCGTTGCCCTGACCGGCCAAGGGGCAGATACGCAGTATTTT. It is translated as CSVALTGQGADTQYF.

The chain combines TRBV29-1 with TRBJ2-2; 11 nucleotides line up with TRBD1. The CDR3 loop spans 16 amino acids. The V gene's germline CDR1 is SQVTM and CDR2 ANQGSEA. Trimming took 4 bases from V and 7 from J; bases not matched to a gene: 11. The CDR3 reads CSVATGQGALGGELFF. The CDR3 DNA sequence: TGCAGCGTTGCAACTGGACAGGGGGCGCTTGGCGGGGAGCTGTTTTTT.

This sequence joins TRBV5-1 and TRBJ2-6, with 9 bases aligning to TRBD1. Germline V CDR1 and CDR2: SGHRS, YFSETQ. Trimming cost V 3 bases and J 2 bases; bases outside gene matches: 6. The CDR3 totals 17 residues. CDR3 DNA: TGCGCCAGCAGCTCGACAGGGGGATTGGCTGGGGCCAACGTCCTGACTTTC. Its protein product is CASSSTGGLAGANVLTF.

The CDR3: CASSPQEVGYTF. CDR3 sequence (DNA): TGTGCCAGCAGTCCGCAGGAAGTTGGCTACACCTTC. V is TRBV2 and J is TRBJ1-2, with D unclear. This CDR3 comprises 12 residues. In germline, CDR1 is SNHLY, CDR2 FYNNEI. Trimming stripped 5 bases from V and 7 bases from J, with 11 bases between.